The 30 T cell receptor beta chains reported below all come from one sample, sequenced in a study of blood T cells in healthy people across ages. It was with a sample-barcoded 5' primer and a J-beta primer mix that a second PCR of roughly 7 to 12 cycles was run. A single record per CDR3 protein comes from TCRdb applying MiXCR to the 5' RACE reads. Here the sample spans 800,000 or so distinct CDR3 sequences, about 25% being singletons. These records were also assigned to another study, of T cells of mothers and their children.

The sequenced sample was blood. The receptors were gathered from a boy aged 5-17 years in good health.

This sequence joins TRBV13 and TRBJ2-5, with D possibly matching TRBD2 (5 bases). Germline assignment: CDR1 PRHDT and CDR2 FYEKMQ (reference sequence). V was trimmed by 5 bases and J by 7 bases, leaving 17 bases between them. The CDR3 runs to 14 residues. CDR3 bases: TGTGCCAGCAGCCTCCGGGATGCCGCAGGGACCCAGTACTTC. This gives the protein CASSLRDAAGTQYF.

The chain is built from TRBV7-3 and TRBJ2-3, with a tentative D call TRBD2 (5 bases). CDR3 size: 14 residues. In germline, CDR1 is SGHTA, CDR2 FQGTGA. Between the trimmed V and J ends, which lost 5 bases and 5 bases, there was a span of 14 bases. CDR3 in DNA: TGTGCCAGCAGCCTCCGGCCTGGAGGAGATACGCAGTATTTT. Its translation: CASSLRPGGDTQYF.

V is TRBV29-1 and J is TRBJ2-1, with D perhaps matching TRBD2 (5 bases). The J call may be in error: the DNA end matches TRBJ2-5 better. Germline V gene sequence: CDR1 SQVTM, CDR2 ANQGSEA. The CDR3 has 13 residues. The CDR3 reads CSVYPGYQETQYF. The DNA for the CDR3 is TGCAGCGTCTATCCGGGGTATCAAGAGACCCAGTACTTC.

This clonotype was seen a handful of times. The chain employs TRBV20-1 and TRBJ2-3; D remains unclear. This CDR3 comprises 13 residues. Trimming shortened V by 3 bases and J by 2 bases, and 9 bases separated the two germline ends. Germline V gives CDR1 DFQATT, CDR2 SNEGSKA (reference sequence). CDR3 region: CSASGQFTDTQYF. CDR3 coding DNA: TGCAGTGCTAGTGGGCAGTTCACAGATACGCAGTATTTT.

Only a few counts were recorded for this clonotype. The V gene is TRBV5-1, the J gene TRBJ2-7; TRBD1 might be the D (6 bases). Germline assignment: CDR1 SGHRS and CDR2 YFSETQ. The CDR3 extends over 14 amino acids. The V end lost 4 bases, the J end lost 2 bases, and 13 bases lay between the germline ends. The CDR3 protein is CASSPGTFTYEQYF. The CDR3 DNA is TGCGCCAGCAGCCCGGGGACATTTACCTACGAGCAGTACTTC.

The chain carries TRBV5-6 and TRBJ2-5; D remains unclear. In germline, CDR1 is SGHDT, CDR2 YYEEEE. This CDR3 region has 15 residues. Trimming cost V 0 bases and J 1 base, with 10 bases left between them. The CDR3: CASSLGVLVQETQYF. The CDR3 DNA is TGTGCCAGCAGCTTGGGGGTCCTGGTCCAAGAGACCCAGTACTTC.

This clonotype was found a few times. The V call is TRBV18, the J call TRBJ2-2, with D maybe TRBD1 (6 bases). The V gene lost 6 bases and the J gene lost 4 bases, with 15 bases spanning the gap. This CDR3 spans 15 amino acids. Germline V CDR1 and CDR2: KGHSH, LQKENI. Here the CDR3 reads CASSPLQGATGELFF. CDR3 DNA sequence: TGTGCCAGCTCGCCCTTACAGGGAGCCACCGGGGAGCTGTTTTTT.

This clonotype was found a few times. This chain uses TRBV4-1 with TRBJ2-5; TRBD1 matches 8 bases. The J call is uncertain, as TRBJ2-7 better fits the DNA end. The CDR3 sequence is 16 residues long. Germline V CDR1 and CDR2: MGHRA, YSYEKL. CDR3 protein: CASSHPRAGGFSEQYF. CDR3 sequence (DNA): TGCGCCAGCAGCCACCCCCGAGCAGGGGGCTTTTCCGAGCAGTACTTC.

The chain uses TRBV19 and TRBJ1-2; D is unresolved. This CDR3 has 15 residues. Trimming pared 1 base from V and 4 bases from J, leaving 13 bases between. CDR1 and CDR2 (germline): LNHDA, SQIVND (reference sequence). Here the CDR3 reads CASSIVAGASYGYTF. The CDR3 DNA reads as TGTGCCAGTAGTATAGTGGCAGGAGCATCCTATGGCTACACCTTC.

This sequence joins TRBV7-9 and TRBJ1-1; D remains unclear. The germline V gene has CDR1 SEHNR and CDR2 FQNEAQ (reference sequence). This CDR3 has 15 residues. The V gene lost 5 bases and the J gene lost 3 bases, with 16 bases spanning the gap. CDR3 loop: CASSLPGGSHTEAFF. The CDR3 region has the DNA TGTGCCAGCAGCCTCCCGGGTGGGTCCCACACTGAAGCTTTCTTT. Full variable domain (rest looked up from reference TRBV7-9 and TRBJ1-1): DTGVSQNPRHKITKRGQNVTFRCDPISEHNRLYWYRQTLGQGPEFLTYFQNEAQLEKSRLLSDRFSAERPKGSFSTLEIQRTEQGDSAMYLCASSLPGGSHTEAFFGQGTRLTVV.

This clonotype was picked up a small number of times. The chain couples TRBV20-1 to TRBJ2-7; 7 positions match TRBD2. Trimming removed 6 bases from V and 3 bases from J; junction bases left unmatched: 8. Germline values: CDR1 DFQATT, CDR2 SNEGSKA (reference sequence). The CDR3 length is 13 residues. This CDR3 reads CSASGGDYYEQYF. CDR3 bases: TGCAGTGCGAGCGGTGGGGACTACTACGAGCAGTACTTC.

This clonotype was counted between two and nine times. The V gene is TRBV11-2, the J gene TRBJ2-3; 9 nucleotides align to TRBD2. The CDR3 length is 15 residues. Germline CDR1 SGHAT, CDR2 FQNNGV. After removal of 5 bases from V and 1 base from J, the junction contained 4 bases not matched to a gene. The CDR3 sequence: CASSISGGRTDTQYF. In DNA, the CDR3 is TGTGCCAGCAGCATTAGCGGGGGCCGCACAGATACGCAGTATTTT.

The chain uses TRBV29-1 and TRBJ2-5; no clear D. The DNA end lines up better with TRBJ2-7; the J call may be wrong. CDR3 length: 10 amino acids. Germline CDR1 reads SQVTM; CDR2 reads ANQGSEA. The CDR3 nucleotides are TGCAGCGTTGCTGTAGACGAGCAGTACTTC. Residues: CSVAVDEQYF.

The table lists this clonotype with a few counts. The chain links TRBV28 to TRBJ1-2, with a weak D call TRBD1 (5 bases). Germline-derived CDR1 and CDR2 are MDHEN and SYDVKM. The CDR3 length is 16 residues. The V and J ends lost 4 bases and 6 bases respectively, with 21 bases between them. CDR3 nucleotides: TGTGCCAGCAGTTCCCGGAAAGGCAGGGACGTGGATGGCTACACCTTC. It encodes CASSSRKGRDVDGYTF.

This clonotype was seen a handful of times. The chain joins TRBV10-3 to TRBJ1-2, with TRBD1 matching 7 bases. Germline V gene data show CDR1 as ENHRY and CDR2 as SYGVKD. J was trimmed by 3 bases and V by 6 bases; bases with no gene match: 1. This CDR3 is 12 amino acids long. The CDR3 sequence is CAIRGQYYGYTF. As DNA, the CDR3 is TGTGCCATCAGGGGACAGTACTATGGCTACACCTTC.

A few counts support this clonotype. CDR3 bases: TGCAGCTCTGGACTAGCGGGAGACACAGATACGCAGTATTTT. Amino acids: CSSGLAGDTDTQYF. V and J are TRBV29-1 and TRBJ2-3; 13 bases match TRBD2. Unmatched junction bases numbered 4, after V lost 8 bases and J lost 2 bases. Germline-derived CDR1 and CDR2 are SQVTM and ANQGSEA. The CDR3 loop spans 14 amino acids.

V usage is TRBV9 and J usage is TRBJ1-4; 10 bases map to TRBD1. The germline V gene encodes CDR1 SGDLS and CDR2 YYNGEE. With V trimmed by 3 bases and J by 6 bases, 5 bases remained unmatched. The length of the CDR3 is 15 residues. The CDR3 reads CASSADRGPYEKLFF. The DNA for the CDR3 is TGTGCCAGCAGCGCAGACAGGGGGCCATATGAAAAACTGTTTTTT.

The V gene is TRBV9, the J gene TRBJ2-3; perhaps TRBD1 as D (6 bases). Germline values: CDR1 SGDLS, CDR2 YYNGEE. The CDR3 is made up of 16 amino acids. Between the trimmed V and J ends, which lost 3 bases and 2 bases, there was a span of 16 bases. The CDR3 is CASSAPRDNTTDTQYF. For the CDR3, the DNA is TGTGCCAGCAGCGCTCCCCGGGACAACACCACAGATACGCAGTATTTT.

DNA for the CDR3: TGTGCCAGCCTTGGGGGTAAGGGTGTTGAGACCCAGTACTTC. Translated, it gives CASLGGKGVETQYF. The gene calls are TRBV28 and TRBJ2-5; D may correspond to TRBD1 or TRBD2 (5 bases each). Deletions cut 8 bases from V and 5 bases from J, with 18 bases between. Germline V gives CDR1 MDHEN, CDR2 SYDVKM. This CDR3 spans 14 amino acids.

The chain uses TRBV5-6 and TRBJ1-5; D gene ambiguous. The CDR3 extends over 14 amino acids. V was clipped by 3 bases and J by 2 bases, with 9 bases between them. Germline CDR1 is SGHDT and CDR2 is YYEEEE. For the CDR3, the DNA is TGTGCCAGCAGCTCCGGGGTAGGCAATCAGCCCCAGCATTTT. Translated, it gives CASSSGVGNQPQHF.

The chain recombines TRBV5-1 with TRBJ1-5, with unresolved D. The germline gives CDR1 SGHRS, CDR2 YFSETQ. The CDR3 is made up of 14 amino acids. V gave up 0 bases and J gave up 4 bases, with 8 bases separating them. The CDR3 loop is CASSLEPLNQPQHF. CDR3 bases: TGCGCCAGCAGCTTGGAACCGTTAAATCAGCCCCAGCATTTT.

The chain carries TRBV4-3 and TRBJ2-1, with 11 bases that match TRBD2. The CDR3 contains 15 residues. V shed 0 bases, J shed 9 bases, and the junction held 4 bases outside the gene matches. Germline V CDR1 and CDR2: LGHNA, YSLEER. The CDR3 region is CASSQEVAGGPEQFF. CDR3 in DNA: TGCGCCAGCAGCCAAGAAGTAGCGGGGGGGCCTGAGCAGTTCTTC.

Regarding this clonotype: The CDR3 carries no conserved terminal phenylalanine or tryptophan, so it likely arises from a read error. The J gene is TRBJ2-5, the V gene TRBV29-1; no reliable D call. The J call could be wrong; TRBJ2-7 is a better fit for the DNA end. Germline CDR1 reads SQVTM; CDR2 reads ANQGSEA. The CDR3 runs 13 residues. This CDR3 reads CSVGSHLIHEQYL. The CDR3 coding sequence is TGCAGCGTTGGGTCGCACCTTATCCACGAGCAGTACCTC.

The chain carries TRBV27 and TRBJ2-4; 7 nucleotides agree with TRBD2. Germline CDR1 and CDR2: MNHEY and SMNVEV (reference sequence). This CDR3 region has 14 residues. The junction had 2 bases not matched to a gene; V was cut back by 0 bases and J by 6 bases. Written as DNA, the CDR3 is TGTGCCAGCAGTTTATCGGGGGGGGGAAACATTCAGTACTTC. Amino acids: CASSLSGGGNIQYF.

A few counts support this clonotype. The J gene is TRBJ2-1, the V gene TRBV15; D is perhaps TRBD1 (6 bases). The CDR3 sequence is 13 residues long. V lost 1 base to trimming and J lost 9 bases, with 10 bases between them. Germline CDR1 is LNHNV and CDR2 is YYDKDF (reference sequence). The CDR3 DNA is TGTGCCACCAGCAGAGGGGGGCAAGGTGAGCAGTTCTTC. Its protein product is CATSRGGQGEQFF.

The table lists this clonotype with a few counts. The chain couples TRBV21-1 to TRBJ2-3; TRBD2, the D gene given by the table, was not confirmed from the DNA. TRBV21-1 is classified as a pseudogene. There are 22 residues in the CDR3. CDR3 in amino acids: CASSNRLRAARLAGAGTDTQYF. CDR3 in DNA: TGTGCCAGCAGCAATCGACTCAGGGCCGCCCGACTAGCAGGAGCGGGCACAGATACGCAGTATTTT.

The chain employs TRBV28 and TRBJ2-5; D possibly corresponds to TRBD1 (5 bases). The CDR3 runs 15 residues. The V end lost 5 bases, the J end lost 5 bases, and 18 bases lay between the germline ends. Germline loops: CDR1 MDHEN, CDR2 SYDVKM. The CDR3 loop reads CASSKKGVEKETQYF. CDR3 coding DNA: TGTGCCAGCAGTAAGAAAGGGGTCGAGAAGGAGACCCAGTACTTC. Based on the CDR3 plus reference TRBV28 and TRBJ2-5, the full variable domain is DVKVTQSSRYLVKRTGEKVFLECVQDMDHENMFWYRQDPGLGLRLIYFSYDVKMKEKGDIPEGYSVSREKKERFSLILESASTNQTSMYLCASSKKGVEKETQYFGPGTRLLVL.

The gene calls are TRBV15 and TRBJ1-3; D possibly corresponds to TRBD1 (5 bases). Germline CDR1 is LNHNV and CDR2 is YYDKDF (reference sequence). The CDR3 has 14 residues. The V end lost 4 bases, the J end lost 1 base, and 8 bases lay between the germline ends. CDR3 sequence reads: CATSTSGSGNTIYF. The CDR3 bases are TGTGCCACCAGCACATCAGGGTCTGGAAACACCATATATTTT.

The chain recombines TRBV15 with TRBJ2-6; TRBD1 matches 7 bases. The CDR3 sequence is 17 residues long. The trim removed 0 bases at V and 4 bases at J, leaving 6 bases unmatched. Germline CDR1 and CDR2: LNHNV and YYDKDF (reference sequence). The CDR3: CATSRDRQGGGANVLTF. The CDR3, as DNA: TGTGCCACCAGCAGAGATCGACAGGGTGGAGGGGCCAACGTCCTGACTTTC.

This chain joins TRBV9 and TRBJ1-1, with unresolved D. The V end was cut by 0 bases, the J end by 8 bases, with 8 bases between. There are 12 residues in the CDR3. Germline V gene sequence: CDR1 SGDLS, CDR2 YYNGEE. CDR3 in amino acids: CASSVDGREAFF. DNA for the CDR3: TGTGCCAGCAGCGTAGATGGAAGAGAAGCTTTCTTT.